This T cell receptor beta chain was sequenced in a study of blood T cell repertoires in COVID-19. As for the study in general: COVID-19 samples, acute and convalescent, were from the United States, Italy and Spain. In each case, the material was cDNA or gDNA derived from T cells, B-cell-depleted T cells, or PBMCs.

Trimming stripped 4 bases from V and 0 bases from J, with 16 bases between. Germline lookup yields CDR1 SGDLS and CDR2 YYNGEE. The CDR3 consists of 16 residues. As originally analysed: Nucleated cell counts were estimated from reference gene primer amplification. Here immunoSEQ multiplex PCR was the method, and the copy in TCRdb shows in-frame clones only, minus some. V, J and clone size are those of that table, while D and trimming were read from the DNA. The sample has 150,000 or so clones, approximately 90% seen once. Sequencing was done on a sample of peripheral blood. The source is a human donor in a cohort sampled during active COVID-19. This chain joins TRBV9 and TRBJ1-1, with a weak D call TRBD1 (5 bases). Here the CDR3 reads CASSSSRVGVNTEAFF. The CDR3 DNA sequence: TGTGCCAGCAGCTCAAGCAGGGTTGGAGTGAACACTGAAGCTTTCTTT.